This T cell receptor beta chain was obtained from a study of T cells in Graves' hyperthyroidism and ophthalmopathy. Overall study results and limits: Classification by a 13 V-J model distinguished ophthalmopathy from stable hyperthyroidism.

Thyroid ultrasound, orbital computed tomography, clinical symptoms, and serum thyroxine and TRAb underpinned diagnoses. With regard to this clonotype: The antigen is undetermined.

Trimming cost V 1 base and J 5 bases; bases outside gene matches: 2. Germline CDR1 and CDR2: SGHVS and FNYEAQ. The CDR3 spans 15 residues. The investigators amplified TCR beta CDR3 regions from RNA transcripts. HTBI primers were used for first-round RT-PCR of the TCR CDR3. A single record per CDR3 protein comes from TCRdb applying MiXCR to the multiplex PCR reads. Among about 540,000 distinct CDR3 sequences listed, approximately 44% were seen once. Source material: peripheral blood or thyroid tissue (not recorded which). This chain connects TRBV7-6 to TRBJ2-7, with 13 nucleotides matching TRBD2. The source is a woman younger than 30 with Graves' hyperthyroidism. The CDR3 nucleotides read TGTGCCAGCAGCTTAGGGGGGACTAGCGGGGACGAGCAGTACTTC. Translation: CASSLGGTSGDEQYF.